The 23 T cell receptor beta chains listed next were all sequenced from one sample in a study of cytomegalovirus exposure and HLA in healthy donors. The PCR ran on 60 Vbeta and 13 Jbeta primers. Libraries were prepared by immunoSEQ multiplex PCR; TCRdb keeps only in-frame clonotypes and omits some of them. The sample lists 150,000 to 200,000 clones; about three quarters were seen once. Source material: PBMCs. Source of these receptors: a woman aged 35 to 49 in good health and CMV-seropositive.

This rearrangement joins TRBV5-1 to TRBJ2-5, with 9 bases lining up with TRBD2. In germline, CDR1 is SGHRS, CDR2 YFSETQ. The CDR3 sequence is 16 residues long. The trim removed 7 bases at V and 4 bases at J, leaving 14 bases unmatched. The CDR3 DNA follows: TGCGCCAGCCGGACCGGCGGCGGGGGGGAATTAGAGACCCAGTACTTC. Its protein is CASRTGGGGELETQYF.

The chain links TRBV6-5 to TRBJ1-2; tentative D call: TRBD1 (6 bases). The CDR3 sequence is 13 residues long. CDR1 is MNHEY, CDR2 SVGAGI, per germline. Trimming cost V 4 bases and J 7 bases, with 13 bases left between them. This CDR3 reads CASSFPTGTGYTF. The DNA of the CDR3 is TGTGCCAGCAGTTTTCCTACAGGGACTGGCTACACCTTC.

This clone was recorded a few times. This chain joins TRBV9 and TRBJ2-5; the D gene is possibly TRBD2 (7 bases). CDR3 length equals 16 residues. V gave up 4 bases and J gave up 5 bases, with 21 bases separating them. The germline V gene encodes CDR1 SGDLS and CDR2 YYNGEE. CDR3 in amino acids: CASSPNEGGLGETQYF. CDR3 DNA sequence: TGTGCCAGCAGCCCTAACGAGGGGGGGCTGGGGGAGACCCAGTACTTC.

This clone turned up a few times. The V gene is TRBV6-6, the J gene TRBJ2-7; possibly TRBD1 for D (6 bases). Trimming left V 2 bases short and J 4 bases short, with 9 bases between. This CDR3 region has 13 residues. Germline V gene data show CDR1 as MNHNY and CDR2 as SVGAGI (reference sequence). In DNA form, the CDR3 reads TGTGCCAGCAGTTACAAGGACAGATACGAGCAGTACTTC. This gives the protein CASSYKDRYEQYF.

The chain employs TRBV10-3 and TRBJ2-1, with TRBD2 identical over 12 bases. Losses at the gene ends were 10 bases for V and 8 bases for J; bases not matched to a gene: 6. From germline, CDR1 is ENHRY and CDR2 SYGVKD. This CDR3 region has 13 residues. The CDR3 DNA sequence: TGTGCCACCCTCCTAGCGGGAGGGGATGAGCAGTTCTTC. As protein: CATLLAGGDEQFF.

The rearrangement links TRBV19 to TRBJ2-7; maybe TRBD2 (5 bases). Germline CDR1 is LNHDA and CDR2 is SQIVND (reference sequence). Trimming took 6 bases from V and 4 from J, leaving 22 bases between them. The CDR3 has 16 amino acids. CDR3 coding DNA: TGTGCCAGTAGCCCACGACCCCCCGGGAACGGTTACGAGCAGTACTTC. As protein: CASSPRPPGNGYEQYF.

The V and J genes are TRBV9 and TRBJ2-3, with 11 bases lining up with TRBD1. The junction had 8 bases not matched to a gene; V was cut back by 0 bases and J by 5 bases. This CDR3 has 17 residues. Germline CDR1 SGDLS, CDR2 YYNGEE. CDR3 bases: TGTGCCAGCAGCGTAGAGGGACAGGGGGGATTAGGAGATACGCAGTATTTT. Residues: CASSVEGQGGLGDTQYF.

The rearrangement links TRBV2 to TRBJ2-5, with D possibly TRBD2 on 5 matching bases. The assigned J gene may be wrong: the sequence end matches TRBJ2-7 better. Germline-derived CDR1 and CDR2 are SNHLY and FYNNEI. This CDR3 is 11 amino acids long. CDR3 in DNA: TGTGCCAGCAGAGAGGGTTACGAGCAGTACTTC. It is translated as CASREGYEQYF.

This clone was detected only a few times. The V call is TRBV6-5, the J call TRBJ1-2; D is unresolved. V was trimmed by 2 bases and J by 1 base, leaving 8 bases between them. The CDR3 is 14 amino acids. Germline V gives CDR1 MNHEY, CDR2 SVGAGI. CDR3 sequence (DNA): TGTGCCAGCAGTTACAGGAGCGGTAACTATGGCTACACCTTC. It specifies CASSYRSGNYGYTF.

The chain joins TRBV19 to TRBJ2-5; TRBD1 aligns across 8 bases. This CDR3 is 15 amino acids long. CDR1 LNHDA and CDR2 SQIVND come from the germline V gene (reference sequence). J was trimmed by 3 bases and V by 5 bases; bases with no gene match: 8. The CDR3 is CASSPGQGREETQYF. The CDR3, as DNA: TGTGCCAGTAGTCCCGGACAGGGTAGGGAAGAGACCCAGTACTTC.

This sequence joins TRBV6-1 and TRBJ1-1; TRBD1 might be the D (5 bases). The CDR3 is 15 residues long. Germline V gene data show CDR1 as MNHNS and CDR2 as SASEGT. Trimming stripped 3 bases from V and 6 bases from J, with 17 bases between. The CDR3 region is CASSDSHGGLAEAFF. The CDR3 DNA reads as TGTGCCAGCAGTGATAGTCACGGGGGGTTGGCTGAAGCTTTCTTT.

The chain recombines TRBV7-2 with TRBJ1-3; 8 bases are shared with TRBD1. V was pared by 6 bases and J by 2 bases, with 3 bases of the junction left unmatched. CDR1 is SGHTA, CDR2 FQGNSA, per germline. The CDR3 extends over 14 amino acids. CDR3 residues: CASRTGVAGNTIYF. The CDR3 DNA sequence: TGTGCCAGCAGGACAGGGGTCGCTGGAAACACCATATATTTT.

A few counts support this clone. The V gene is TRBV7-9, the J gene TRBJ1-4, with 7 positions matching TRBD1. The CDR3 is 15 residues long. Germline values: CDR1 SEHNR, CDR2 FQNEAQ (reference sequence). The V gene end was trimmed by 6 bases and the J gene end by 6 bases; junction bases not matched to a gene: 10. The CDR3 sequence: CASRYEGARDEKLFF. CDR3 bases: TGTGCCAGCAGATACGAGGGGGCTAGGGATGAAAAACTGTTTTTT.

This rearrangement joins TRBV12-5 to TRBJ1-2, with unresolved D. V lost 9 bases, J lost 4 bases, and 9 bases lay in between. The CDR3 has 11 residues. The germline CDR1 and CDR2 sequences are LGHNT and FRNRAP. The CDR3 coding sequence is TGTGCTAGGGCCTCGGGCTATGGCTACACCTTC. Protein: CARASGYGYTF.

The rearrangement joins TRBV6-5 to TRBJ2-1; 9 bases align to TRBD1. The CDR3 spans 15 residues. CDR1 and CDR2 (germline): MNHEY, SVGAGI. V lost 2 bases, J lost 7 bases, and 6 bases stayed unmatched. The CDR3 is CASSYGQGPKNEQFF. DNA for the CDR3: TGTGCCAGCAGTTACGGACAGGGGCCTAAGAATGAGCAGTTCTTC.

The count of this clone is one. The V gene is TRBV19, the J gene TRBJ2-3, with D possibly matching TRBD1 (5 bases). The CDR3 is made up of 15 amino acids. Germline V lookup: CDR1 LNHDA, CDR2 SQIVND (reference sequence). V lost 10 bases and J lost 2, with 19 bases in between. For the CDR3, the DNA is TGTGCCACTAAGCTAATAGGGGCCTTCACAGATACGCAGTATTTT. The encoded protein is CATKLIGAFTDTQYF.

V gene TRBV10-3 combines with J gene TRBJ2-1; D gene uncertain. Trimming took 2 bases from V and 8 from J, leaving 7 bases between them. CDR1 is ENHRY, CDR2 SYGVKD, per germline. This CDR3 comprises 12 residues. In DNA, the CDR3 is TGTGCCATCAGTGAGAATGCAGATGAGCAGTTCTTC. Translation gives CAISENADEQFF.

The chain links TRBV5-1 to TRBJ2-6; tentative D call: TRBD1 (6 bases). Deletions cut 2 bases from V and 1 base from J, with 13 bases between. The CDR3 is 17 residues long. Germline V CDR1 and CDR2: SGHRS, YFSETQ. CDR3 amino acids: CASSFGTIVSGANVLTF. The DNA for the CDR3 is TGCGCCAGCAGCTTCGGGACAATAGTTTCTGGGGCCAACGTCCTGACTTTC. The full variable domain, in which reference TRBV5-1 and TRBJ2-6 provide the parts outside the CDR3, is KAGVTQTPRYLIKTRGQQVTLSCSPISGHRSVSWYQQTPGQGLQFLFEYFSETQRNKGNFPGRFSGRQFSNSRSEMNVSTLELGDSALYLCASSFGTIVSGANVLTFGAGSRLTVL.

The chain combines TRBV10-2 with TRBJ1-5, with 8 bases fitting TRBD1. J gave up 3 bases and V 10 bases, and 11 bases lay outside the gene matches. Per the germline V gene, CDR1 is WSHSY and CDR2 is SAAADI. This CDR3 is built from 15 residues. DNA of the CDR3: TGCGCCACCCAAGTGGGACAGGAAAACAATCAGCCCCAGCATTTT. It is translated as CATQVGQENNQPQHF.

The chain has TRBV6-6 and TRBJ2-7, with 7 bases fitting TRBD1. The ends lost 3 bases at V and 2 bases at J; junction bases unmatched: 4. The CDR3 sequence is 14 residues long. CDR1 and CDR2 (germline): MNHNY, SVGAGI (reference sequence). For the CDR3, the DNA is TGTGCCAGCAGTTATAACGGACAGGCCTACGAGCAGTACTTC. Protein product: CASSYNGQAYEQYF.

The chain recombines TRBV7-9 with TRBJ1-5; D remains unclear. Germline assignment: CDR1 SEHNR and CDR2 FQNEAQ (reference sequence). V lost 5 bases to trimming and J lost 7 bases, with 9 bases between them. This CDR3 spans 12 amino acids. DNA of the CDR3: TGTGCCAGCAGCCGAGACGGGCAGCCCCAGCATTTT. Residues: CASSRDGQPQHF.

The chain is built from TRBV15 and TRBJ1-1, with D uncertain. CDR1 is LNHNV and CDR2 is YYDKDF in the germline V gene (reference sequence). The V gene lost 5 bases and the J gene lost 5 bases, with 15 bases spanning the gap. The CDR3 length is 14 residues. CDR3 sequence reads: CATSYRRSGTEAFF. The CDR3 DNA reads TGTGCCACCAGCTACCGCAGGTCGGGGACTGAAGCTTTCTTT.

This chain uses TRBV18 with TRBJ1-1; possibly TRBD1 for D (5 bases). The CDR3 is 14 amino acids. Germline loops: CDR1 KGHSH, CDR2 LQKENI. V shed 8 bases and J shed 2 bases, with 15 bases lying between them. Here the CDR3 DNA reads TGTGCCAGCGCTAATCAAAGGGGTAACACTGAAGCTTTCTTT. Encoded protein: CASANQRGNTEAFF.